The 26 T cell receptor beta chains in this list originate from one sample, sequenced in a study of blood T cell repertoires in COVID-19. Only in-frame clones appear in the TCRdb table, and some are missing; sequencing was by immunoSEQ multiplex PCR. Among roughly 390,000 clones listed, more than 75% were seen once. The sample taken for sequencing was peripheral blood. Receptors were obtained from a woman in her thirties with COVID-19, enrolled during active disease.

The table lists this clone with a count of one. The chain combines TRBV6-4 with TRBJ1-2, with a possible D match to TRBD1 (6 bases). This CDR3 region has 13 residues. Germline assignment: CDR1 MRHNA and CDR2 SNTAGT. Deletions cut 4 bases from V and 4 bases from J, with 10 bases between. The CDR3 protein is CASSAQGSYGYTF. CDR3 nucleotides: TGTGCCAGCAGTGCCCAGGGGAGCTATGGCTACACCTTC.

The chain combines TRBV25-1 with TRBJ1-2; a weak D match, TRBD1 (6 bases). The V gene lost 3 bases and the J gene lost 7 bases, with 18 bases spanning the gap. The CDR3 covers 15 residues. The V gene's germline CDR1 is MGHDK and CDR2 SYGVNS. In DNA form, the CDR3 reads TGTGCCAGCAGTGAGGGAGTCAGGGGTCTAAGTGGCTACACCTTC. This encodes CASSEGVRGLSGYTF.

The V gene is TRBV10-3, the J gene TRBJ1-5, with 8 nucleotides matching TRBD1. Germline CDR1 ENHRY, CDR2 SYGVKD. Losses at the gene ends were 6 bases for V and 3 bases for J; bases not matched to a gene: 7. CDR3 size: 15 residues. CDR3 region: CAISRDRGNNQPQHF. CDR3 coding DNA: TGTGCCATCAGCAGAGACAGGGGAAACAATCAGCCCCAGCATTTT.

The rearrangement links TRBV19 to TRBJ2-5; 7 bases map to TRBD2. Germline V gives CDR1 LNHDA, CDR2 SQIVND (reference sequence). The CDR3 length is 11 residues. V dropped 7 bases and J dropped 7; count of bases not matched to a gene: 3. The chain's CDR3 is CASTSSGTQYF. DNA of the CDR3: TGTGCCAGTACCTCTAGCGGGACCCAGTACTTC. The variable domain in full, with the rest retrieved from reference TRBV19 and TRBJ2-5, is DGGITQSPKYLFRKEGQNVTLSCEQNLNHDAMYWYRQDPGQGLRLIYYSQIVNDFQKGDIAEGYSVSREKKESFPLTVTSAQKNPTAFYLCASTSSGTQYFGPGTRLLVL.

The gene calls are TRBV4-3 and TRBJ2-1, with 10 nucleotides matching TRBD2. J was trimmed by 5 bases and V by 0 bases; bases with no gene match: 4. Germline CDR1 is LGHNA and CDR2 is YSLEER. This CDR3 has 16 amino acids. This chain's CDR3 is CASSQDPSGGNNEQFF. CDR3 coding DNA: TGCGCCAGCAGCCAAGACCCTAGCGGGGGCAACAATGAGCAGTTCTTC.

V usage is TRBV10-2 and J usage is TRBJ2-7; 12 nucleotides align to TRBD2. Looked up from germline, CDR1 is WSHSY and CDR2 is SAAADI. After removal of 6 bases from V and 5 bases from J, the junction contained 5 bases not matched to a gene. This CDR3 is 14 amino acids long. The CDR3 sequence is CASRTSGRIHEQYF. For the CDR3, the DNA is TGCGCCAGCAGGACTAGCGGGAGAATCCACGAGCAGTACTTC.

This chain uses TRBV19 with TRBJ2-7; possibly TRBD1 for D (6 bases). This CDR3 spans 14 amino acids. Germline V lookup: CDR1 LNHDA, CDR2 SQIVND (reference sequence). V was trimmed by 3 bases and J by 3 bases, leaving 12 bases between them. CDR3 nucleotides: TGTGCCAGTAGTATCCGGACAGAGCTCTACGAGCAGTACTTC. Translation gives CASSIRTELYEQYF.

The CDR3 DNA follows: TGTGCCAGCAGTTACTCAGACGGACTTGGAGAGACCCAGTACTTC. This gives the protein CASSYSDGLGETQYF. This sequence joins TRBV6-5 and TRBJ2-5; perhaps TRBD2 as D (5 bases). This CDR3 has 15 amino acids. Germline V lookup: CDR1 MNHEY, CDR2 SVGAGI. V shed 0 bases and J shed 4 bases, with 12 bases lying between them.

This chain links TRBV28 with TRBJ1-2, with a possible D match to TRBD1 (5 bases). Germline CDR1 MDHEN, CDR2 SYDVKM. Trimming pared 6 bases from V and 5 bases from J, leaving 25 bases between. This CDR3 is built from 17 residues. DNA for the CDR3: TGTGCCAGCAGCCAGTCCCGTGCCAGGGCAAACTTTTATGGCTACACCTTC. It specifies CASSQSRARANFYGYTF.

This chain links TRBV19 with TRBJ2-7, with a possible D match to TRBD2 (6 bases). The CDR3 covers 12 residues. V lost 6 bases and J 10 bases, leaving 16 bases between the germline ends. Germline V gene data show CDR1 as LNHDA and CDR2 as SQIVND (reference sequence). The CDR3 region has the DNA TGTGCCAGTAGCTCAGGAAGCGGGTCACAGTACTTC. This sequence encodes CASSSGSGSQYF.

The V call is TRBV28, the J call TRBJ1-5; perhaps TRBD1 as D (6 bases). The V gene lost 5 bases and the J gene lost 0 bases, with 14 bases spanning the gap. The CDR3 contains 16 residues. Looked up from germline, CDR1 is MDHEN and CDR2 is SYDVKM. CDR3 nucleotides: TGTGCCAGCAGTCCATGGACAGAAAATAGCAATCAGCCCCAGCATTTT. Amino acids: CASSPWTENSNQPQHF.

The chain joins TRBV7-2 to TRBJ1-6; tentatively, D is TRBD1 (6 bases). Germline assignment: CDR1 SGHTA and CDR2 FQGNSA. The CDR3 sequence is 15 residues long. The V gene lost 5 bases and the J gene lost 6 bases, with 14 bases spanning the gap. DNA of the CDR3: TGTGCCAGCAGCCCCTCAGGGGCTGGTAATTCACCCCTCCACTTT. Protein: CASSPSGAGNSPLHF.

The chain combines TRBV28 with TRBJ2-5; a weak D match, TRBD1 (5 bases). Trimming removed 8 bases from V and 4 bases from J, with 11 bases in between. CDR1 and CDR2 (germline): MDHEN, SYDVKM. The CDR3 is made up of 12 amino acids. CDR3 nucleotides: TGTGCCAGCCGAACAGGCCTAGAGACCCAGTACTTC. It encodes CASRTGLETQYF.

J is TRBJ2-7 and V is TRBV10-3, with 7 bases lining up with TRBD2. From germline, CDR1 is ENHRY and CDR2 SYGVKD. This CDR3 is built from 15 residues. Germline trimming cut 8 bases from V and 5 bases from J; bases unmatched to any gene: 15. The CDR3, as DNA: TGTGCCATCCTCTCGGACCCTAGCGGCAAAGACGAGCAGTACTTC. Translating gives CAILSDPSGKDEQYF.

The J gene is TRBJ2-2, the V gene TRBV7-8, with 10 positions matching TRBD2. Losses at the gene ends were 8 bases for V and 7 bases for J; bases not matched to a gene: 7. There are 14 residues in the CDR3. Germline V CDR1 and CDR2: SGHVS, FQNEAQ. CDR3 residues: CASGGTSVSGELFF. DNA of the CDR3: TGTGCCAGCGGAGGGACTAGCGTTAGCGGGGAGCTGTTTTTT.

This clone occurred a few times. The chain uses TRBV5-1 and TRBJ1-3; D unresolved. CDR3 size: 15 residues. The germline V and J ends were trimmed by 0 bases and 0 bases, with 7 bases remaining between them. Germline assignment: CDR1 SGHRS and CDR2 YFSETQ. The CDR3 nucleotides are TGCGCCAGCAGCTTGGACGCAGTCTCTGGAAACACCATATATTTT. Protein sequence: CASSLDAVSGNTIYF.

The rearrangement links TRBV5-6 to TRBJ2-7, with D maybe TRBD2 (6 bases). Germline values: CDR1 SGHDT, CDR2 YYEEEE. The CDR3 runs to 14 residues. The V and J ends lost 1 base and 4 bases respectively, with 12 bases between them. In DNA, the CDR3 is TGTGCCAGCAGCTTGTTAGCGGTACCTTACGAGCAGTACTTC. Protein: CASSLLAVPYEQYF. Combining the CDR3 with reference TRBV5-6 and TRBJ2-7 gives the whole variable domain DAGVTQSPTHLIKTRGQQVTLRCSPKSGHDTVSWYQQALGQGPQFIFQYYEEEERQRGNFPDRFSGHQFPNYSSELNVNALLLGDSALYLCASSLLAVPYEQYFGPGTRLTVT.

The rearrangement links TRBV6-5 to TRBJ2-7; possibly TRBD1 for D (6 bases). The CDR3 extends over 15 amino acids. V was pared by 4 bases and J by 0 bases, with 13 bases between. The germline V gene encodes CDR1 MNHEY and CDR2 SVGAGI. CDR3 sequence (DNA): TGTGCCAGCAGTTCAAGTAGGGGGAGCTCCTACGAGCAGTACTTC. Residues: CASSSSRGSSYEQYF.

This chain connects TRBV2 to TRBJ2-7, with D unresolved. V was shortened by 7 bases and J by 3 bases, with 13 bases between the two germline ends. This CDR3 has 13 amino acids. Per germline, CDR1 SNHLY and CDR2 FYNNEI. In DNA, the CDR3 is TGTGCCAGCACCTCCCTCCTAGGCTACGAGCAGTACTTC. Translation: CASTSLLGYEQYF.

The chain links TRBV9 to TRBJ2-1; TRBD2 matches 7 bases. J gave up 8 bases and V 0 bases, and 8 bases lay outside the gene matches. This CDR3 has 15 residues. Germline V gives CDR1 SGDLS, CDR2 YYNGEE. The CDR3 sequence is CASSVGPAGTHEQFF. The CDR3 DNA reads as TGTGCCAGCAGCGTAGGCCCAGCGGGAACTCATGAGCAGTTCTTC.

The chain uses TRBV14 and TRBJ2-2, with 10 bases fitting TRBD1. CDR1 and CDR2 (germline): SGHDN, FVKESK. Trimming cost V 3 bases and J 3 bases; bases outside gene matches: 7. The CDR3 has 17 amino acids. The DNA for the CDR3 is TGTGCCAGCAGCCATAGGACCGGGACAGGGGACACCGGGGAGCTGTTTTTT. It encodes CASSHRTGTGDTGELFF.

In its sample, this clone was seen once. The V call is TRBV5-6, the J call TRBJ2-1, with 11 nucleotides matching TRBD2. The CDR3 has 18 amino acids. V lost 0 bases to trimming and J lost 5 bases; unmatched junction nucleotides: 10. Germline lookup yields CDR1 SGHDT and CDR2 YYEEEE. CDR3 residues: CASSLGGLAGSFDNEQFF. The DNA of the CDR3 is TGTGCCAGCAGCTTGGGCGGACTAGCGGGTAGTTTTGACAATGAGCAGTTCTTC. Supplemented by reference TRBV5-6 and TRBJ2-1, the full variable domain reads DAGVTQSPTHLIKTRGQQVTLRCSPKSGHDTVSWYQQALGQGPQFIFQYYEEEERQRGNFPDRFSGHQFPNYSSELNVNALLLGDSALYLCASSLGGLAGSFDNEQFFGPGTRLTVL.

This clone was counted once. Written as DNA, the CDR3 is TGTGCCAGCAGTGAAGGATTTAGCTATGGCTACACCTTC. Protein: CASSEGFSYGYTF. The chain couples TRBV6-1 to TRBJ1-2, with no clear D. Trimming removed 1 base from V and 4 bases from J, with 7 bases in between. The CDR3 has 13 residues. Germline loops: CDR1 MNHNS, CDR2 SASEGT.

The CDR3 sequence: CASSPSYEQYF. The CDR3 DNA reads as TGTGCCAGCAGTCCCTCTTACGAGCAGTACTTC. The V call is TRBV7-9, the J call TRBJ2-7; D is ambiguous. V shed 6 bases and J shed 4 bases, with 7 bases lying between them. The germline V gene has CDR1 SEHNR and CDR2 FQNEAQ (reference sequence). The CDR3 covers 11 residues. Drawing the rest from reference TRBV7-9 and TRBJ2-7, the complete variable domain is DTGVSQNPRHKITKRGQNVTFRCDPISEHNRLYWYRQTLGQGPEFLTYFQNEAQLEKSRLLSDRFSAERPKGSFSTLEIQRTEQGDSAMYLCASSPSYEQYFGPGTRLTVT.

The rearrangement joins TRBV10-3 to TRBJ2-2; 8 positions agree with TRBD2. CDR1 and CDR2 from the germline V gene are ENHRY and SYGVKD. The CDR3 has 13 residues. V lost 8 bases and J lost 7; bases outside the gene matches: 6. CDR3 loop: CAIQGSGDGELFF. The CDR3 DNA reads TGTGCCATCCAGGGTAGCGGGGACGGGGAGCTGTTTTTT.

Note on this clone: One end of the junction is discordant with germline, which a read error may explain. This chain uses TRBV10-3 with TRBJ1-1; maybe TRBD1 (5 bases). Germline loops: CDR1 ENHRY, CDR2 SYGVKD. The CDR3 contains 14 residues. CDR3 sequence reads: CAISAGGVPTGAFF. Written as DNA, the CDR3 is TGTGCCATCAGCGCGGGAGGGGTCCCCACTGGAGCTTTCTTT.